The 9 T cell receptor beta chains reported below all come from one sample, sequenced in a study of OX40 agonist ivuxolimab in advanced cancers. Sequencing was performed with immunoSEQ multiplex PCR; in TCRdb, only in-frame clones are kept and a portion is missing. The sample records under 85,000 clones, 85% being singletons. Source: CD4+ or CD8+ T cells sorted from blood, taken in a trial of the OX40 agonist ivuxolimab. The source of these receptors is an adult with an advanced solid tumor such as melanoma, head and neck, liver or kidney cancer.

This clone was seen only a few times. V gene TRBV7-2 combines with J gene TRBJ2-7; 10 nucleotides match TRBD1. This CDR3 is built from 14 residues. Unmatched junction bases numbered 7, after V lost 5 bases and J lost 6 bases. CDR1 SGHTA and CDR2 FQGNSA come from the germline V gene. This chain's CDR3 is CASSPTGGASEQYF. CDR3 DNA: TGTGCCAGCAGCCCGACAGGGGGCGCGAGCGAGCAGTACTTC.

This chain joins TRBV19 and TRBJ2-1; TRBD2 matches at 10 bases. V lost 9 bases, J lost 5 bases, and 13 bases stayed unmatched. The CDR3 has 16 residues. Germline CDR1 reads LNHDA; CDR2 reads SQIVND (reference sequence). CDR3 sequence reads: CASDPRGLAGDNEQFF. The CDR3, as DNA: TGTGCCAGCGACCCGCGCGGGCTAGCGGGGGACAATGAGCAGTTCTTC. The entire variable domain, with the rest obtained from reference TRBV19 and TRBJ2-1, is as follows: DGGITQSPKYLFRKEGQNVTLSCEQNLNHDAMYWYRQDPGQGLRLIYYSQIVNDFQKGDIAEGYSVSREKKESFPLTVTSAQKNPTAFYLCASDPRGLAGDNEQFFGPGTRLTVL.

This clone was found once. V usage is TRBV6-6 and J usage is TRBJ2-2; 8 bases fit TRBD1. The CDR3 consists of 15 residues. Germline V gene lookup returns CDR1 MNHNY and CDR2 SVGAGI (reference sequence). Trimming at V came to 2 bases and at J to 1 base, leaving 0 bases not matched to a gene. Here the CDR3 reads CASSYGTGNTGELFF. The CDR3 DNA follows: TGTGCCAGCAGTTACGGGACAGGGAACACCGGGGAGCTGTTTTTT.

This chain joins TRBV19 and TRBJ1-5; D not resolved. V dropped 6 bases and J dropped 6 bases, with 15 bases sitting between them. The CDR3 loop spans 14 amino acids. Germline V gene data show CDR1 as LNHDA and CDR2 as SQIVND (reference sequence). CDR3 nucleotide sequence: TGTGCCAGTAGCTTGACGGGAGACGGTCAGCCCCAGCATTTT. Amino acids: CASSLTGDGQPQHF.

The genes are TRBV19 and TRBJ2-6; D possibly corresponds to TRBD1 (7 bases). The CDR3 loop spans 18 amino acids. With 4 bases removed from V and 1 base from J, the gap between germline ends came to 17 bases. CDR1 and CDR2 from the germline V gene are LNHDA and SQIVND (reference sequence). As DNA, the CDR3 is TGTGCCAGTAGTAAAGTCCGACAGGGAGGATCTGGGGCCAACGTCCTGACTTTC. Amino acids: CASSKVRQGGSGANVLTF.

The chain uses TRBV11-2 and TRBJ1-3; 8 nucleotides agree with TRBD1. The CDR3 is made up of 15 amino acids. V lost 7 bases, J lost 0 bases, and 5 bases stayed unmatched. Germline lookup yields CDR1 SGHAT and CDR2 FQNNGV. The CDR3 here is CASNPGQVSGNTIYF. The CDR3 DNA is TGTGCCAGCAACCCGGGACAGGTCTCTGGAAACACCATATATTTT.

There are many counts of this clone. The rearrangement uses TRBV2 and TRBJ1-3, with unresolved D. The V gene's germline CDR1 is SNHLY and CDR2 FYNNEI. The germline V and J ends were trimmed by 6 bases and 3 bases, with 9 bases remaining between them. The CDR3 is 13 residues long. Here the CDR3 DNA reads TGTGCCAGCAGGGGGTCAATTGGAAACACCATATATTTT. This encodes CASRGSIGNTIYF.

The V call is TRBV5-4, the J call TRBJ1-2; 10 nucleotides agree with TRBD1. Trimming cost V 0 bases and J 6 bases; bases outside gene matches: 5. The CDR3 is 15 amino acids. Germline V gene data show CDR1 as SGHNT and CDR2 as YYREEE (reference sequence). The CDR3 reads CASSLDGTGVHGYTF. The CDR3 coding sequence is TGTGCCAGCAGCTTGGACGGGACAGGGGTGCATGGCTACACCTTC.

The chain combines TRBV6-1 with TRBJ1-5; weak D call: TRBD1 (5 bases). Trimming removed 7 bases from V and 6 bases from J, with 19 bases in between. Germline CDR1 reads MNHNS; CDR2 reads SASEGT. The CDR3 covers 15 residues. In DNA, the CDR3 is TGTGCCAGCATCTACCGGGCCCGGGGGATTCAGCCCCAGCATTTT. Translation: CASIYRARGIQPQHF.